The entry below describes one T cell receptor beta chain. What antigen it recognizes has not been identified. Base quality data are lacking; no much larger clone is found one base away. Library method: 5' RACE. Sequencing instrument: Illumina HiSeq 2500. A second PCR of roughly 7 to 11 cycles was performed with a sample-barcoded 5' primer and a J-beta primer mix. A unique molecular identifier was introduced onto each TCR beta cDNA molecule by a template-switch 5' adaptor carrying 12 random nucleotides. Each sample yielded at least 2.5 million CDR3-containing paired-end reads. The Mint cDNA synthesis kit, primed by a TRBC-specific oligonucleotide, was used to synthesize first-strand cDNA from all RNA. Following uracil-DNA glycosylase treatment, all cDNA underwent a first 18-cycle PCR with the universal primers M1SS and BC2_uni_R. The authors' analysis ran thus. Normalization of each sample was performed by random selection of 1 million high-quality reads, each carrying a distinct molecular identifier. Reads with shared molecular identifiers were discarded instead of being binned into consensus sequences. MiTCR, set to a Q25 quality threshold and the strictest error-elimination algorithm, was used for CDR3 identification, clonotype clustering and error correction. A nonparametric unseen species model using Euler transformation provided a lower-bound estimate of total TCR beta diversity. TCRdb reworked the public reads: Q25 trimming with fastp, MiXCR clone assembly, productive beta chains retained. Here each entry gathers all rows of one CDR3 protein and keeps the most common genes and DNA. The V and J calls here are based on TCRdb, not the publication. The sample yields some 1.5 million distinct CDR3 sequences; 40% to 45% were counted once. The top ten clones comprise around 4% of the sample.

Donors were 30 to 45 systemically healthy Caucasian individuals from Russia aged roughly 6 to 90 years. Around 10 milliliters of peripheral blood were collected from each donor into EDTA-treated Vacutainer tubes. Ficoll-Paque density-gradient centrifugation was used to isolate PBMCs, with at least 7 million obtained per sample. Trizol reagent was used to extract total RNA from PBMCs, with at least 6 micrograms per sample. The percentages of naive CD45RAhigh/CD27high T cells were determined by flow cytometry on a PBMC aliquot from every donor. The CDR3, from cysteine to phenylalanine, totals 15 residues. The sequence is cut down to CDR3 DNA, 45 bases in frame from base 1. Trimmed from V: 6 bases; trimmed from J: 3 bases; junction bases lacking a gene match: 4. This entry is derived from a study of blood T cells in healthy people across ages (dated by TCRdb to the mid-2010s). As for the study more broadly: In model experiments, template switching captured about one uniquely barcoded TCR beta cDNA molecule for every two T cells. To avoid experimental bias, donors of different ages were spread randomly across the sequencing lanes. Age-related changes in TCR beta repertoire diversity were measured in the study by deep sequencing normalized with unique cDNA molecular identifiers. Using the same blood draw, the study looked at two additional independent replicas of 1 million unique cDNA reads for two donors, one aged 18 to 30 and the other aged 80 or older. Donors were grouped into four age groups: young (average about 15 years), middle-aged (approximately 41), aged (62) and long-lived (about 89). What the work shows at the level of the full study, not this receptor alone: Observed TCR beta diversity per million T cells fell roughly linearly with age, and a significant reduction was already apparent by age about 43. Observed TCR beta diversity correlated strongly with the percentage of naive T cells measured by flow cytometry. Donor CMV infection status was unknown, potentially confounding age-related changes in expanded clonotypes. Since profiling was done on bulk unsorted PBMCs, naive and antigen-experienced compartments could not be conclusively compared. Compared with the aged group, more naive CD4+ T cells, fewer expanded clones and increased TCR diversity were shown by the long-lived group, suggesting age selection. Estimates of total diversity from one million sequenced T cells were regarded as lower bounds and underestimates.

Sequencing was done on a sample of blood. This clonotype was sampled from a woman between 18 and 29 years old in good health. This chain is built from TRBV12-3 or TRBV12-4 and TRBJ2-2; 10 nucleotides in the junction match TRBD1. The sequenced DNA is TGTGCCAGCAGGCCGGGGACAGGGGACACCGGGGAGCTGTTTTTT. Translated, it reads CASRPGTGDTGELFF.